Below are 31 T cell receptor beta chains sequenced from a single sample in a study of cytomegalovirus exposure and HLA in healthy donors. Amplification used 60 Vbeta primers and 13 Jbeta primers. Libraries were prepared by immunoSEQ multiplex PCR; TCRdb keeps only in-frame clonotypes and omits some of them. The sample totals 150,000 to 250,000 clones. The specimen was PBMCs. All receptors derive from a boy between 10 and 17 years old in good health and CMV-seronegative.

The rearrangement links TRBV19 to TRBJ1-3, with unresolved D. The germline CDR1 and CDR2 sequences are LNHDA and SQIVND (reference sequence). CDR3 length: 16 residues. Trimming took 0 bases from V and 4 from J, leaving 13 bases between them. CDR3 DNA: TGTGCCAGTAGTATAGATTTAAGGAGCCAAGGAAACACCATATATTTT. This codes for CASSIDLRSQGNTIYF.

J is TRBJ1-3 and V is TRBV6-8, with 7 bases aligning to TRBD1. V trimming: 2 bases; J trimming: 3 bases; junction bases outside the gene matches: 4. Germline-derived CDR1 and CDR2 are MNHGY and SAAAGT. The CDR3 has 15 residues. CDR3 in amino acids: CASSYPGGNGNTIYF. In nucleotides, the CDR3 is TGTGCCAGCAGTTACCCAGGGGGAAATGGAAACACCATATATTTT.

The chain's CDR3 is CASSDLTLTGGDGGELFF. The DNA for the CDR3 is TGTGCCAGCAGTGACCTTACCTTGACAGGGGGCGATGGAGGGGAGCTGTTTTTT. V is TRBV6-1 and J is TRBJ2-2; 10 bases match TRBD1. The CDR3 totals 18 residues. The junction had 15 bases not matched to a gene; V was cut back by 3 bases and J by 8 bases. The germline V gene has CDR1 MNHNS and CDR2 SASEGT.

V usage is TRBV11-3 and J usage is TRBJ2-7, with a possible D match to TRBD1 (6 bases). With 1 base removed from V and 6 bases from J, the gap between germline ends came to 16 bases. Germline V gene sequence: CDR1 SGHNT, CDR2 YENEEA. The CDR3 runs to 15 residues. The CDR3 bases are TGTGCCAGCAGCTTAGGAGTACAGGGTGCTTCCGAGCAGTACTTC. It specifies CASSLGVQGASEQYF.

V gene TRBV4-1 combines with J gene TRBJ1-5, with 11 bases lining up with TRBD1. The CDR3 covers 16 residues. After removal of 5 bases from V and 5 bases from J, the junction contained 8 bases not matched to a gene. The germline gives CDR1 MGHRA, CDR2 YSYEKL. CDR3 bases: TGCGCCAGCAGCTCCGGACAGGGGGCGTATGATCAGCCCCAGCATTTT. Protein sequence: CASSSGQGAYDQPQHF.

The CDR3 nucleotides read TGCGCCAGCAGAAGAACCGCTATTACAGGGGGCGGTGGCTACACCTTC. Its protein product is CASRRTAITGGGGYTF. The V call is TRBV5-1, the J call TRBJ1-2; 9 bases match TRBD1. The germline gives CDR1 SGHRS, CDR2 YFSETQ. This CDR3 comprises 16 residues. V was clipped by 5 bases and J by 7 bases; unmatched bases: 15.

This sequence joins TRBV9 and TRBJ2-4; TRBD2 is a possible D gene (7 bases). CDR3 size: 13 residues. Between the trimmed V and J ends, which lost 4 bases and 8 bases, there was a span of 13 bases. Germline CDR1 is SGDLS and CDR2 is YYNGEE. The chain's CDR3 is CASSRRGGDIQYF. Written as DNA, the CDR3 is TGTGCCAGCAGCCGAAGGGGGGGCGACATTCAGTACTTC.

Of note for this clone: Other DNA sequences in the same sample also yield this CDR3. This chain connects TRBV7-9 to TRBJ1-2; D is possibly TRBD1 (5 bases). Per germline, CDR1 SEHNR and CDR2 FQNEAQ (reference sequence). V dropped 1 base and J dropped 7 bases, with 10 bases sitting between them. The CDR3 is 13 amino acids. CDR3 sequence: CASSLVGVGGYTF. In nucleotides, the CDR3 is TGTGCCAGCAGCTTAGTAGGGGTGGGTGGCTACACCTTC.

The V gene is TRBV30, the J gene TRBJ1-2; 7 bases agree with TRBD1. In germline, CDR1 is GTSNPN, CDR2 SVGIG (reference sequence). This CDR3 region has 12 residues. V was pared by 5 bases and J by 3 bases, with 3 bases of the junction left unmatched. The CDR3 DNA sequence: TGTGCCTGGGACAGGGATCACTATGGCTACACCTTC. It encodes CAWDRDHYGYTF.

The chain recombines TRBV5-4 with TRBJ1-1, with 8 bases identical to TRBD1. The length of the CDR3 is 14 residues. The V gene end was trimmed by 2 bases and the J gene end by 4 bases; junction bases not matched to a gene: 4. Germline lookup yields CDR1 SGHNT and CDR2 YYREEE (reference sequence). CDR3 amino acids: CASSFPGTGTEAFF. CDR3 sequence (DNA): TGTGCCAGCAGCTTCCCCGGGACAGGCACTGAAGCTTTCTTT.

The genes are TRBV29-1 and TRBJ2-5, with 8 bases fitting TRBD1. Germline loops: CDR1 SQVTM, CDR2 ANQGSEA. V shed 5 bases, J shed 4 bases, and the junction held 3 bases outside the gene matches. The CDR3 consists of 12 residues. The CDR3 bases are TGCAGCGTTTGGACAGGGATAGAGACCCAGTACTTC. Amino acid sequence: CSVWTGIETQYF.

V and J are TRBV5-5 and TRBJ1-4; D not certain. Germline V gene sequence: CDR1 SGHKS, CDR2 YYEKEE (reference sequence). This CDR3 is 13 amino acids long. Between the trimmed V and J ends, which lost 0 bases and 10 bases, there was a span of 10 bases. CDR3 region: CASSLEEVAKLFF. In DNA, the CDR3 is TGTGCCAGCAGCTTGGAGGAGGTTGCAAAACTGTTTTTT.

V gene TRBV2 combines with J gene TRBJ1-5; no firm D call. The CDR3 runs 14 residues. The germline V gene encodes CDR1 SNHLY and CDR2 FYNNEI. Trimming removed 8 bases from V and 3 bases from J, with 14 bases in between. The CDR3 sequence is CASAEELLNQPQHF. The CDR3 DNA is TGTGCCAGCGCCGAGGAATTGCTCAATCAGCCCCAGCATTTT.

V usage is TRBV7-6 and J usage is TRBJ2-5, with TRBD2 matching 10 bases. CDR1 and CDR2 (germline): SGHVS, FNYEAQ. The CDR3 loop spans 15 amino acids. With 5 bases clipped from V and 3 bases from J, the junction kept 6 bases outside the gene matches. The CDR3 DNA reads TGTGCCAGCAGCAAGCGGGGGGGCCTTGAAGAGACCCAGTACTTC. Amino acids: CASSKRGGLEETQYF.

This sequence joins TRBV5-4 and TRBJ2-1; D is perhaps TRBD1 (5 bases). Per germline, CDR1 SGHNT and CDR2 YYREEE (reference sequence). CDR3 length equals 13 residues. V was trimmed by 6 bases and J by 7 bases, leaving 14 bases between them. This chain's CDR3 is CASTTTGLNEQFF. Written as DNA, the CDR3 is TGTGCCAGCACGACCACAGGTCTGAATGAGCAGTTCTTC.

This rearrangement joins TRBV14 to TRBJ1-6; 8 nucleotides align to TRBD1. In germline, CDR1 is SGHDN, CDR2 FVKESK. The V and J ends lost 7 bases and 9 bases, in that order; junction bases with no gene match: 5. The CDR3 sequence is 13 residues long. Here the CDR3 reads CASNGQGSSPLHF. Here the CDR3 DNA reads TGTGCCAGCAACGGACAGGGAAGTTCACCCCTCCACTTT.

The V call is TRBV28, the J call TRBJ1-2, with 9 positions matching TRBD1. Losses at the gene ends were 6 bases for V and 4 bases for J; bases not matched to a gene: 6. The germline gives CDR1 MDHEN, CDR2 SYDVKM. CDR3 length equals 14 residues. This CDR3 is CASRGQGRFYGYTF. DNA of the CDR3: TGTGCCAGCAGAGGACAGGGGAGATTCTATGGCTACACCTTC.

This chain links TRBV4-1 with TRBJ2-4; 7 bases are a match to TRBD2. Germline values: CDR1 MGHRA, CDR2 YSYEKL. V shed 1 base, J shed 0 bases, and the junction held 9 bases outside the gene matches. CDR3 length: 18 amino acids. The CDR3 nucleotides read TGCGCCAGCAGCCAAGTTGGGAGGGAAGTCCAAGCCAAAAACATTCAGTACTTC. It codes for CASSQVGREVQAKNIQYF.

The chain employs TRBV19 and TRBJ1-2; possible D gene TRBD1, 6 bases. The CDR3 contains 16 residues. CDR1 is LNHDA, CDR2 SQIVND, per germline (reference sequence). The germline V and J ends were trimmed by 0 bases and 5 bases, with 16 bases remaining between them. The CDR3 region has the DNA TGTGCCAGTAGTATAGATCCGAGGGGGAACCGTTATGGCTACACCTTC. The encoded protein is CASSIDPRGNRYGYTF.

This chain connects TRBV2 to TRBJ1-6, with unresolved D. Looked up from germline, CDR1 is SNHLY and CDR2 is FYNNEI. CDR3 size: 13 residues. The ends were cut back, 3 bases at V and 9 bases at J, with 9 bases in the middle. CDR3 region: CASSDRSSSPLHF. The CDR3 DNA sequence: TGTGCCAGCAGTGACCGGTCCTCTTCACCCCTCCACTTT.

The V gene is TRBV6-5, the J gene TRBJ1-2; tentatively, D is TRBD1 (6 bases). Trimming took off 6 bases at V and 8 bases at J, with 13 bases between the two ends. The CDR3 is made up of 12 amino acids. CDR1 is MNHEY and CDR2 is SVGAGI in the germline V gene. The CDR3 is CASSLQGWGYTF. Written as DNA, the CDR3 is TGTGCCAGCAGCTTACAGGGTTGGGGCTACACCTTC.

The V call is TRBV5-1, the J call TRBJ1-4, with D perhaps TRBD1 (5 bases). The CDR3 loop spans 13 amino acids. The germline CDR1 and CDR2 sequences are SGHRS and YFSETQ. The ends were cut back, 7 bases at V and 3 bases at J, with 10 bases in the middle. The CDR3 DNA sequence: TGCGCCAGCCGCAGGGTGGCTAATGAAAAACTGTTTTTT. It encodes CASRRVANEKLFF.

The genes are TRBV6-1 and TRBJ2-7; the match to TRBD1 covers 7 bases. Unmatched junction bases numbered 9, after V lost 6 bases and J lost 4 bases. Germline V lookup: CDR1 MNHNS, CDR2 SASEGT. CDR3 length equals 14 residues. The CDR3: CASSLRQGGYEQYF. In DNA form, the CDR3 reads TGTGCCAGCAGCCTCAGACAGGGTGGGTACGAGCAGTACTTC.

V usage is TRBV9 and J usage is TRBJ2-2; TRBD1 aligns across 8 bases. This CDR3 has 20 residues. The V gene end was trimmed by 3 bases and the J gene end by 7 bases; junction bases not matched to a gene: 23. Germline assignment: CDR1 SGDLS and CDR2 YYNGEE. CDR3 in amino acids: CASSARDPGGASPTGGELFF. CDR3 DNA sequence: TGTGCCAGCAGCGCGCGTGATCCAGGGGGCGCGTCTCCAACGGGCGGGGAGCTGTTTTTT.

V is TRBV2 and J is TRBJ2-7; D possibly corresponds to TRBD1 (5 bases). Germline V gene lookup returns CDR1 SNHLY and CDR2 FYNNEI. The CDR3 covers 14 residues. Trimming removed 4 bases at V and 4 bases at J, with 14 bases between. The CDR3 sequence is CASSVRVRWYEQYF. As DNA, the CDR3 is TGTGCCAGCAGTGTCAGGGTAAGGTGGTACGAGCAGTACTTC. The entire variable domain, with the rest obtained from reference TRBV2 and TRBJ2-7, is as follows: EPEVTQTPSHQVTQMGQEVILRCVPISNHLYFYWYRQILGQKVEFLVSFYNNEISEKSEIFDDQFSVERPDGSNFTLKIRSTKLEDSAMYFCASSVRVRWYEQYFGPGTRLTVT.

J is TRBJ2-7 and V is TRBV21-1; the table assigns TRBD2, which was not confirmed against the DNA. TRBV21-1 is recorded as a pseudogene. The CDR3 runs 12 residues. CDR3 in DNA: TGTGCCAGCAGCAAGAGAACCTACGAGCAGTACTTC. It codes for CASSKRTYEQYF.

The chain links TRBV6-1 to TRBJ2-1, with D perhaps TRBD1 (6 bases). From germline, CDR1 is MNHNS and CDR2 SASEGT. V was shortened by 6 bases and J by 8 bases, with 11 bases between the two germline ends. CDR3 size: 12 residues. This chain's CDR3 is CASRRGLYEQFF. The DNA for the CDR3 is TGTGCCAGCAGAAGGGGGTTATATGAGCAGTTCTTC.

J is TRBJ1-4 and V is TRBV7-9, with TRBD1 matching over 9 bases. The V gene end was trimmed by 3 bases and the J gene end by 8 bases; junction bases not matched to a gene: 7. The CDR3 runs to 15 residues. Germline-derived CDR1 and CDR2 are SEHNR and FQNEAQ (reference sequence). This CDR3 reads CASSLLGTGLEKLFF. The CDR3 DNA reads TGTGCCAGCAGCTTGCTCGGGACAGGGTTGGAAAAACTGTTTTTT.

V and J are TRBV11-3 and TRBJ2-1; tentatively, D is TRBD2 (6 bases). Germline CDR1 and CDR2: SGHNT and YENEEA. Deletions cut 3 bases from V and 7 bases from J, with 13 bases between. There are 14 residues in the CDR3. This CDR3 reads CASSFSGIRNEQFF. CDR3 nucleotide sequence: TGTGCCAGCAGCTTTAGCGGTATAAGAAATGAGCAGTTCTTC.

The chain joins TRBV6-5 to TRBJ2-5; 10 nucleotides match TRBD2. V was clipped by 5 bases and J by 6 bases; unmatched bases: 6. The CDR3 is 14 amino acids. Germline CDR1 reads MNHEY; CDR2 reads SVGAGI. Here the CDR3 reads CASSPAGGPQTQYF. DNA of the CDR3: TGTGCCAGCAGTCCAGCGGGGGGGCCACAGACCCAGTACTTC.

CDR3: CASSFLPGQGNTIYF. The CDR3 DNA reads as TGTGCCAGCAGCTTCTTACCGGGACAGGGAAACACCATATATTTT. The chain carries TRBV13 and TRBJ1-3; the match to TRBD1 covers 7 bases. Germline V gives CDR1 PRHDT, CDR2 FYEKMQ (reference sequence). With 3 bases clipped from V and 4 bases from J, the junction kept 6 bases outside the gene matches. The CDR3 has 15 amino acids.